This is a list of T cell receptor beta chains from one sample in a study of cytomegalovirus exposure and HLA in healthy donors. Here immunoSEQ multiplex PCR was the method, and the copy in TCRdb shows in-frame clones only, minus some. The sample shows fewer than 250,000 clones, about 85% of them seen only once. Material: PBMCs. These receptors all come from a woman aged 50 to 65 in good health and CMV-seronegative. Both conserved end residues are part of each CDR3. D genes are given only for firm matches. Size values are once, few and many counts, or a class for expanded clones, and some rows have none.

CDR3,DNA,D,V,size,J
CAGPRQGRGTWDEQYF,TGTGCCGGACCACGACAGGGAAGGGGAACCTGGGACGAGCAGTACTTC,TRBD1,TRBV27,-,TRBJ2-7
CASSFPGQPLRGYTF,TGTGCCAGCAGCTTTCCGGGACAGCCTCTGCGGGGCTACACCTTC,TRBD1,TRBV11-2,-,TRBJ1-2
CATSKRSNTEAFF,TGTGCCACCAGCAAAAGGAGCAACACTGAAGCTTTCTTT,-,TRBV15,-,TRBJ1-1
CASSSQAGGPSEQFF,TGTGCCAGCAGCTCCCAAGCGGGAGGGCCAAGTGAGCAGTTCTTC,TRBD2,TRBV7-2,-,TRBJ2-1
CASNSGTDQETQYF,TGTGCCAGCAATTCCGGGACAGATCAAGAGACCCAGTACTTC,TRBD1,TRBV6-6,-,TRBJ2-5
CASSQLLVAGNTGELFF,TGCGCCAGCAGCCAACTTTTGGTAGCGGGGAACACCGGGGAGCTGTTTTTT,TRBD2,TRBV4-1,-,TRBJ2-2
CASSPLGGVTVYEQYF,TGTGCCAGCTCACCTCTTGGGGGGGTCACTGTGTACGAGCAGTACTTC,TRBD2,TRBV18,-,TRBJ2-7
CASRPTGVGNTIYF,TGTGCCAGCAGGCCTACAGGGGTCGGAAACACCATATATTTT,TRBD1,TRBV7-9,-,TRBJ1-3
CASSQDRDYGYTF,TGTGCCAGCAGCCAAGACAGGGACTATGGCTACACCTTC,TRBD1,TRBV6-5,-,TRBJ1-2
CASSPGQDYGYTF,TGTGCCAGCAGTCCAGGACAGGACTATGGCTACACCTTC,TRBD1,TRBV28,-,TRBJ1-2
CASSSGTRYEQYF,TGTGCCAGCAGCTCCGGGACTAGATACGAGCAGTACTTC,TRBD2,TRBV5-4,-,TRBJ2-7
CSATLANEQFF,TGCAGTGCGACCCTAGCCAATGAGCAGTTCTTC,-,TRBV20-1,-,TRBJ2-1
CAIGPGQPNYGYTF,TGTGCCATCGGACCGGGACAGCCTAACTATGGCTACACCTTC,TRBD1,TRBV10-3,-,TRBJ1-2
CASSGTGIQETQYF,TGTGCCAGCAGCGGGACAGGTATCCAAGAGACCCAGTACTTC,TRBD1,TRBV9,once,TRBJ2-5